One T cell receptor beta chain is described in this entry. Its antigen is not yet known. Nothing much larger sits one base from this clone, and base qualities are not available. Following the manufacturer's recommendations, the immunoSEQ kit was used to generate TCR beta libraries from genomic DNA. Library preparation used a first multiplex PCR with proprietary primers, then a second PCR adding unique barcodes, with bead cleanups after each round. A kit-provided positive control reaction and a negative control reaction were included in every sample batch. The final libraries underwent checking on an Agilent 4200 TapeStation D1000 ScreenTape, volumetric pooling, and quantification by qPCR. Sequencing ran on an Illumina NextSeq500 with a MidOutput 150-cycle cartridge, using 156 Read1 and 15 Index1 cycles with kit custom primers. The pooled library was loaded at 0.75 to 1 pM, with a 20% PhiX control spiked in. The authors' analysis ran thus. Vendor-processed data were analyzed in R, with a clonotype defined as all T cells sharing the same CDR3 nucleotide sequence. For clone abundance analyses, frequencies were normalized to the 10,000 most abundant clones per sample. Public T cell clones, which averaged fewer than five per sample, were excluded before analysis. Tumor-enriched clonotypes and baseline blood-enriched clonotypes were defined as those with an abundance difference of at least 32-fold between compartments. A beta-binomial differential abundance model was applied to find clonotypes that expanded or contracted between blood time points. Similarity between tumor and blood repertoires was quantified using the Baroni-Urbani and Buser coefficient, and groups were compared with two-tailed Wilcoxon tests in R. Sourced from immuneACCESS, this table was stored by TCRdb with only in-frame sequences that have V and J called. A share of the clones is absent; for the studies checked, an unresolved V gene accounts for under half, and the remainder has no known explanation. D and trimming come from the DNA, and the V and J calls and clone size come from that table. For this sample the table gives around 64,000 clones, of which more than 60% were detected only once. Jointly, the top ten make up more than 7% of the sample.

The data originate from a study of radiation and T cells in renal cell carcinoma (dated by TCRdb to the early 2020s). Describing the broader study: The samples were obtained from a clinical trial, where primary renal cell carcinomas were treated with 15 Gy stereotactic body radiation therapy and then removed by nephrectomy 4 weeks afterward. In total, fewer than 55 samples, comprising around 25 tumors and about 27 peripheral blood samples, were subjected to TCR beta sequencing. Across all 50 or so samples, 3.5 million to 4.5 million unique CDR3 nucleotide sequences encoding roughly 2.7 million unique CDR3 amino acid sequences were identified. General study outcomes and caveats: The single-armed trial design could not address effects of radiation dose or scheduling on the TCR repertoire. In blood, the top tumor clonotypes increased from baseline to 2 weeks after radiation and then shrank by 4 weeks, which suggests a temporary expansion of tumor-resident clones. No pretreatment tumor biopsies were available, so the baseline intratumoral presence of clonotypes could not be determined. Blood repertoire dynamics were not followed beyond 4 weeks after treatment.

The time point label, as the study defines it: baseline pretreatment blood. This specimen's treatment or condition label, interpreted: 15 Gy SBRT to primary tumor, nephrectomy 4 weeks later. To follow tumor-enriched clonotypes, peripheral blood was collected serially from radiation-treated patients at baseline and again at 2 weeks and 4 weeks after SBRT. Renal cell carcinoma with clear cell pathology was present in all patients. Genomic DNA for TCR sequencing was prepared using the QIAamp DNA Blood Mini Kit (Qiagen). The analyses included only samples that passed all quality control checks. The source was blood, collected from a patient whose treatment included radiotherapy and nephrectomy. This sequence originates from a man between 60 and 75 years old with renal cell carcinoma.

The DNA sequence is TGCGCCAGCAGCTTGGTAGGGGGGACAGGGCGTAATTCACCCCTCCACTTT. Its amino acids are CASSLVGGTGRNSPLHF. Recombination joined TRBV5-1 with TRBJ1-6, and TRBD1 aligns with 9 junction nucleotides. Germline trimming: 0 bases from V, 6 bases from J; junction bases outside gene matches: 7. Its CDR3 holds 17 amino acids, cysteine through phenylalanine. The DNA shown is the 51-base CDR3, in frame from base 1. Based on the germline V gene, the CDR1 and CDR2 sequences are SGHRS and YFSETQ. The CDR3, completed at both ends by the reference TRBV5-1 and TRBJ1-6 genes, gives the full variable domain KAGVTQTPRYLIKTRGQQVTLSCSPISGHRSVSWYQQTPGQGLQFLFEYFSETQRNKGNFPGRFSGRQFSNSRSEMNVSTLELGDSALYLCASSLVGGTGRNSPLHFGNGTRLTVT.